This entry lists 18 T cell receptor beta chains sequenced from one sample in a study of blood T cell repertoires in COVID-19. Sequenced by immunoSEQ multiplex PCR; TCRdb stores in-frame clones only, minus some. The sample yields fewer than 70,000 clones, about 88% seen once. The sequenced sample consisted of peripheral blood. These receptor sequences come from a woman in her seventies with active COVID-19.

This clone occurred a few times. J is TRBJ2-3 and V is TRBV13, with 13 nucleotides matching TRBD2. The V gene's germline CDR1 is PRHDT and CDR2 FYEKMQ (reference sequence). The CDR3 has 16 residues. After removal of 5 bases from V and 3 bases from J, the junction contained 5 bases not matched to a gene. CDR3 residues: CASSRPGLAGTDTQYF. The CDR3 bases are TGTGCCAGCAGCCGCCCGGGACTAGCGGGAACAGATACGCAGTATTTT.

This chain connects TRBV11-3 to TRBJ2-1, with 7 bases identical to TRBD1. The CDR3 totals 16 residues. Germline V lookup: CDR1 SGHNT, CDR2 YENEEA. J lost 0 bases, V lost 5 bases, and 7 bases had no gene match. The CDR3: CASSLGTESSYNEQFF. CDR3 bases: TGTGCCAGCAGCCTCGGGACAGAAAGCTCCTACAATGAGCAGTTCTTC.

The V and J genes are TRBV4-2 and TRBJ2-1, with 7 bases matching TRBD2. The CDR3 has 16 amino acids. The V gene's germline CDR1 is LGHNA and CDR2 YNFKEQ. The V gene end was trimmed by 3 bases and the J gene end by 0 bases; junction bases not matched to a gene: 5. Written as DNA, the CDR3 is TGTGCCAGCAGCCACCCACTAGCGTTCTCCTACAATGAGCAGTTCTTC. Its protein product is CASSHPLAFSYNEQFF.

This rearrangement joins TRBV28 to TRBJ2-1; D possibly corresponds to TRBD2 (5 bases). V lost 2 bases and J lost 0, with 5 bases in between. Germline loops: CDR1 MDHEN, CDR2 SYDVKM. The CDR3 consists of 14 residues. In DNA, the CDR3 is TGTGCCAGCAGTTTAGGAGGCTCCTACAATGAGCAGTTCTTC. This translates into CASSLGGSYNEQFF.

CDR3 amino acids: CASSHTDYGYTF. As DNA, the CDR3 is TGTGCCAGCAGCCATACAGACTATGGCTACACCTTC. The rearrangement links TRBV11-2 to TRBJ1-2, with no clear D. The ends were cut back, 5 bases at V and 3 bases at J, with 7 bases in the middle. Germline CDR1 SGHAT, CDR2 FQNNGV. The CDR3 is made up of 12 amino acids.

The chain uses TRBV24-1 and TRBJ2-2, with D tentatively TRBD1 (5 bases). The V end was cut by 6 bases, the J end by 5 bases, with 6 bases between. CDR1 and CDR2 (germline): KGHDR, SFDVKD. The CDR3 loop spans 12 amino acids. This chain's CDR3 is CATSRGTGELFF. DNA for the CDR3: TGTGCCACCAGTAGGGGAACCGGGGAGCTGTTTTTT.

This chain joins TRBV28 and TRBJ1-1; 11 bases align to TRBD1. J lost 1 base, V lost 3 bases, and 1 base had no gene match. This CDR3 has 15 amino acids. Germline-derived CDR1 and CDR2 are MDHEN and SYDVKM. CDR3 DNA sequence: TGTGCCAGCAGTTTGGGACAGGGGGGGAACACTGAAGCTTTCTTT. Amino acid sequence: CASSLGQGGNTEAFF.

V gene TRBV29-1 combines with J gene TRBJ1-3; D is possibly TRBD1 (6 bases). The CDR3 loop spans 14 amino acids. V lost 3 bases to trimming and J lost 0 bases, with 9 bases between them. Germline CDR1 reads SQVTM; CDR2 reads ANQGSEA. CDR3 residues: CSVERTDSGNTIYF. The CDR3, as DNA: TGCAGCGTTGAGCGGACAGACTCTGGAAACACCATATATTTT.

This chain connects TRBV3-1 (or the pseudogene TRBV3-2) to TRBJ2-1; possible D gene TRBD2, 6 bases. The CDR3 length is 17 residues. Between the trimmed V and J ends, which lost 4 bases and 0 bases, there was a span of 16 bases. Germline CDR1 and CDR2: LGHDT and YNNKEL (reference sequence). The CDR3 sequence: CASSPGVAESSYNEQFF. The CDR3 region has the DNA TGTGCCAGCAGCCCCGGGGTAGCGGAGAGCTCCTACAATGAGCAGTTCTTC.

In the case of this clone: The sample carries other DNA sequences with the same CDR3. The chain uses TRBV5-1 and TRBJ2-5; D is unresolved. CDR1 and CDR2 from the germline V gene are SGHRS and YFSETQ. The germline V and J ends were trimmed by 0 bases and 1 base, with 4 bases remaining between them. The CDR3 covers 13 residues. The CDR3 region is CASSLGLQETQYF. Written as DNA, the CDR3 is TGCGCCAGCAGCTTGGGACTCCAAGAGACCCAGTACTTC.

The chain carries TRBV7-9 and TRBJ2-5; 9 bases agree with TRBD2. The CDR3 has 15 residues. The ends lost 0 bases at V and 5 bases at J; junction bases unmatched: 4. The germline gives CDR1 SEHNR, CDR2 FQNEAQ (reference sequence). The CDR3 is CASSLAREGGETQYF. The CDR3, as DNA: TGTGCCAGCAGCTTAGCGCGGGAGGGAGGGGAGACCCAGTACTTC.

The CDR3 region has the DNA TGTGCCAGCAGCCCGACTAGCGGGGCCCATCGGTATTTT. It specifies CASSPTSGAHRYF. The genes are TRBV7-3 and TRBJ2-3; 11 nucleotides align to TRBD2. V gave up 5 bases and J gave up 14 bases; unmatched junction bases: 9. Germline loops: CDR1 SGHTA, CDR2 FQGTGA. The CDR3 totals 13 residues.

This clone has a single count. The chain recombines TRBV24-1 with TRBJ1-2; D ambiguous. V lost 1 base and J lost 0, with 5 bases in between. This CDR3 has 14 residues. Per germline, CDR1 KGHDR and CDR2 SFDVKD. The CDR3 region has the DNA TGTGCCACCAGTGATTTCCCAGCTAACTATGGCTACACCTTC. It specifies CATSDFPANYGYTF.

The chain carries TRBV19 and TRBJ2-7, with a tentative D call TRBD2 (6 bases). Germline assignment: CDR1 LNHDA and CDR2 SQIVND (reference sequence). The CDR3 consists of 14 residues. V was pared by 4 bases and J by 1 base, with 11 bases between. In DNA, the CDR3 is TGTGCCAGTAGTACGCGGGACGGGTCCTACGAGCAGTACTTC. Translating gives CASSTRDGSYEQYF.

The CDR3 reads CASSKARGQGEGDTGELFF. CDR3 coding DNA: TGTGCCAGCAGCAAAGCAAGGGGACAGGGGGAAGGGGACACCGGGGAGCTGTTTTTT. The gene calls are TRBV21-1 and TRBJ2-2; the D segment call TRBD1 is taken from the table without a DNA check. TRBV21-1 is a documented pseudogene. The CDR3 is 19 residues long.

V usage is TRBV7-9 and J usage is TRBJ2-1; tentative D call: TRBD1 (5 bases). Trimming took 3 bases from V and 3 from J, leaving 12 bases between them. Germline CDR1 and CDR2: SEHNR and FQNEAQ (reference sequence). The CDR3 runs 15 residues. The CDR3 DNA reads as TGTGCCAGCAGCTTCCAACAGGTAAACTACAATGAGCAGTTCTTC. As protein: CASSFQQVNYNEQFF.

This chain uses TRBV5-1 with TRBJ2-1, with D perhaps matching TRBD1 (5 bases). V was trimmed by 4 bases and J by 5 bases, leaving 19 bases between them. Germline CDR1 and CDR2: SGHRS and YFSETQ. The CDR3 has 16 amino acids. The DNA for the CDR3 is TGCGCCAGCAGCACCGGTTTAAGGGGTGAGGACAATGAGCAGTTCTTC. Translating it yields CASSTGLRGEDNEQFF.

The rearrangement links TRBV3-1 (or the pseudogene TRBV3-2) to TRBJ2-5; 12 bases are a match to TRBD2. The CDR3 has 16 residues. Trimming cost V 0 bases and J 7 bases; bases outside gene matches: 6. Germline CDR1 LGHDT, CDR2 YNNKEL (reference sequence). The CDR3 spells CASSQDNVLAGGTQYF. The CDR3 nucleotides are TGTGCCAGCAGCCAAGATAATGTACTAGCGGGAGGGACCCAGTACTTC.